Below, 4 T cell receptor beta chains from the same sample are listed, as sequenced in a study of siplizumab effects on memory and regulatory T cells. Profiled with immunoSEQ multiplex PCR; TCRdb holds only in-frame clones, not every one. The sample records 80,000 to 130,000 clones, 91% being singletons. The specimen sequenced was CD4+ T cells sorted from blood. These receptors all come from a human donor in good health. Some clones in this sample may be carry-over from other donors' samples.

The chain uses TRBV19 and TRBJ2-5, with D unresolved. CDR3 length equals 14 residues. CDR1 LNHDA and CDR2 SQIVND come from the germline V gene (reference sequence). V lost 4 bases, J lost 7 bases, and 16 bases lay in between. DNA of the CDR3: TGTGCCAGTAGTAGCAAGGGAACCTCATTGACCCAGTACTTC. This gives the protein CASSSKGTSLTQYF.

V is TRBV6-5 and J is TRBJ1-2, with unresolved D. This CDR3 is built from 15 residues. The germline V gene encodes CDR1 MNHEY and CDR2 SVGAGI. The V gene lost 5 bases and the J gene lost 0 bases, with 13 bases spanning the gap. The CDR3 region is CASSASSGTNYGYTF. In nucleotides, the CDR3 is TGTGCCAGCAGTGCTTCCTCAGGCACTAACTATGGCTACACCTTC.

In DNA, the CDR3 is TGTGCCAGCAGCTTAGTAGCGGGAAGCACAGATACGCAGTATTTT. Protein sequence: CASSLVAGSTDTQYF. This chain links TRBV13 with TRBJ2-3; TRBD2 aligns across 8 bases. Trimming at V came to 1 base and at J to 0 bases, leaving 0 bases not matched to a gene. Germline V gives CDR1 PRHDT, CDR2 FYEKMQ (reference sequence). The CDR3 loop spans 15 amino acids.

This chain connects TRBV11-3 to TRBJ2-4; a weak D match, TRBD2 (6 bases). The CDR3 length is 14 residues. Trimming left V 4 bases short and J 6 bases short, with 13 bases between. Germline V gene lookup returns CDR1 SGHNT and CDR2 YENEEA. CDR3 sequence reads: CASSSRAEGNIQYF. CDR3 sequence (DNA): TGTGCCAGCAGCTCCAGGGCGGAGGGAAACATTCAGTACTTC.